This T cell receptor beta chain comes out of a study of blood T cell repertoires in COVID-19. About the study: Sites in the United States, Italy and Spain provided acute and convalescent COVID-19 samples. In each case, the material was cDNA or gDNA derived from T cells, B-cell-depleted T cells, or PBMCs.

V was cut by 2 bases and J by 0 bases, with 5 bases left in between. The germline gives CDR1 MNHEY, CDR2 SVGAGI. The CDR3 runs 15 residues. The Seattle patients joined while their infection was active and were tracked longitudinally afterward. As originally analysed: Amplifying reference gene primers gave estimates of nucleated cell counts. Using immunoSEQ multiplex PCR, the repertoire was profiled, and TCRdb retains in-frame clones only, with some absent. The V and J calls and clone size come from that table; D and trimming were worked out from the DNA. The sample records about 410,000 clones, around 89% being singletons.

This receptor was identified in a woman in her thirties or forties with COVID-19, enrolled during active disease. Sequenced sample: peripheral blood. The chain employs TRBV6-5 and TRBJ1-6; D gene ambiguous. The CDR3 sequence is CASSYRSSYNSPLHF. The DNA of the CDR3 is TGTGCCAGCAGTTACCGGAGCTCCTATAATTCACCCCTCCACTTT.